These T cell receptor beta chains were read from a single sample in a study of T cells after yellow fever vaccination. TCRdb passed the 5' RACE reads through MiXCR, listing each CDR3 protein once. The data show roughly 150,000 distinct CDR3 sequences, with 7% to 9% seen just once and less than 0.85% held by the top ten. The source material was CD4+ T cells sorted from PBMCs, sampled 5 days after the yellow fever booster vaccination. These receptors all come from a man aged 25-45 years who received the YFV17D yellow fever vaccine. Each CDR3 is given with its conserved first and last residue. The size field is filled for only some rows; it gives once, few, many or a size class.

CDR3: CASSQSAYEQYF; size: many; V: TRBV14
CDR3: CASSLEVTAYEQYF; size: few; V: TRBV7-2
CDR3: CASSLTSGRRTGELFF; size: many; V: TRBV7-2
CDR3: CASLPLGSTGELFF; size: many; V: TRBV5-1
CDR3: CASSFGPAENIQYF; size: few; V: TRBV12-3/TRBV12-4
CDR3: CATGQAAYEQYF; size: many; V: TRBV2
CDR3: CASSASSYEQYF; size: many; V: TRBV5-1
CDR3: CASSQSTHNSNTGELFF; size: many; V: TRBV23-1
CDR3: CASSLVGTGFSYNEQFF; size: few; V: TRBV7-2
CDR3: CATSGRVGIQYF; size: many; V: TRBV15
CDR3: CASSPTNNEQFF; size: few; V: TRBV18
CDR3: CSARDPQGKNEQYF; size: many; V: TRBV20-1
CDR3: CASRFGGSRYEQYF; size: many; V: TRBV12-3/TRBV12-4
CDR3: CSARDPSNRVSYEQYF; size: many; V: TRBV20-1
CDR3: CASSPYNSPLHF; size: many; V: TRBV18
CDR3: CASSSPGLRTKEKLFF; size: -; V: TRBV6-9
CDR3: CASSPPVGTANTGELFF; size: many; V: TRBV18
CDR3: CSAEQGADEKLFF; size: many; V: TRBV29-1
CDR3: CASSPTGGDGVQYF; size: many; V: TRBV7-3
CDR3: CASSLRPSGSFDSAWYNEQFF; size: many; V: TRBV5-1
CDR3: CASSLEASTYEQYF; size: few; V: TRBV7-9
CDR3: CATTRERNTDTQYF; size: few; V: TRBV19